This TCR beta chain was profiled in a study of siplizumab effects on memory and regulatory T cells. Data came from immunoSEQ multiplex PCR; TCRdb stores just in-frame clones and leaves some out. The sample lists just over 60,000 clones, around three quarters occurring once. Germline V gene data show CDR1 as LGHNA and CDR2 as YNFKEQ. The CDR3 loop spans 17 amino acids. Trimming cost V 0 bases and J 0 bases, with 12 bases left between them. Sequenced: memory CD4+ T cells sorted from blood. This receptor was taken from a human donor in good health. The chain employs TRBV4-2 and TRBJ2-1; D not resolved. In DNA, the CDR3 is TGTGCCAGCAGCCAAGATCTGGCGGCTAGCTCCTACAATGAGCAGTTCTTC. Translation: CASSQDLAASSYNEQFF.